The 21 T cell receptor beta chains below all came from one sample that was sequenced in a study of OX40 agonist ivuxolimab in advanced cancers. Sequencing was performed with immunoSEQ multiplex PCR; in TCRdb, only in-frame clones are kept and a portion is missing. The sample has around 50,000 clones, 83% seen once; the top ten hold 3% to 3.5%. This material consisted of CD4+ or CD8+ T cells sorted from blood, taken in a trial of the OX40 agonist ivuxolimab. These receptors came from an adult with an advanced solid tumor such as melanoma, head and neck, liver or kidney cancer.

The J gene is TRBJ2-1, the V gene TRBV28, with TRBD2 matching 14 bases. Germline V CDR1 and CDR2: MDHEN, SYDVKM. The V segment lost 5 bases and the J segment 7 bases; nucleotides outside the gene matches: 10. The CDR3 sequence is 17 residues long. The CDR3 DNA follows: TGTGCCAGCAGTCCCGCCGGGACTAGCGGGAGAAGGAATGAGCAGTTCTTC. Translated: CASSPAGTSGRRNEQFF.

This rearrangement joins TRBV28 to TRBJ1-5; D is possibly TRBD1 (6 bases). The length of the CDR3 is 15 residues. Trimming stripped 6 bases from V and 7 bases from J, with 19 bases between. The germline V gene encodes CDR1 MDHEN and CDR2 SYDVKM. The CDR3 nucleotides read TGTGCCAGCAGCTTACCAGGGGTCCAAGGACAGCCCCAGCATTTT. It yields the protein CASSLPGVQGQPQHF. Full variable domain (remainder filled in from reference TRBV28 and TRBJ1-5): DVKVTQSSRYLVKRTGEKVFLECVQDMDHENMFWYRQDPGLGLRLIYFSYDVKMKEKGDIPEGYSVSREKKERFSLILESASTNQTSMYLCASSLPGVQGQPQHFGDGTRLSIL.

V is TRBV9 and J is TRBJ1-5; 9 nucleotides align to TRBD1. The trim removed 0 bases at V and 4 bases at J, leaving 5 bases unmatched. The CDR3 length is 16 residues. The germline gives CDR1 SGDLS, CDR2 YYNGEE. The DNA of the CDR3 is TGTGCCAGCAGCGTAGGAAGCGGACAGGGGAATCAGCCCCAGCATTTT. Protein: CASSVGSGQGNQPQHF.

This sequence joins TRBV6-1 and TRBJ2-3; 9 bases line up with TRBD2. The junction had 4 bases not matched to a gene; V was cut back by 4 bases and J by 5 bases. The CDR3 has 14 residues. Looked up from germline, CDR1 is MNHNS and CDR2 is SASEGT. The CDR3 reads CASSVAGGGDTQYF. Here the CDR3 DNA reads TGTGCCAGCAGTGTGGCGGGGGGGGGAGATACGCAGTATTTT.

This clone was seen a single time. This sequence joins TRBV5-4 and TRBJ1-1; no reliable D call. This CDR3 contains 15 residues. V lost 4 bases and J lost 1, with 14 bases in between. Germline CDR1 and CDR2: SGHNT and YYREEE (reference sequence). CDR3 sequence: CASSPGGAQNTEAFF. CDR3 bases: TGTGCCAGCAGCCCGGGTGGAGCTCAGAACACTGAAGCTTTCTTT.

This chain connects TRBV7-9 to TRBJ2-7, with D unresolved. This CDR3 has 16 amino acids. The V gene lost 1 base and the J gene lost 0 bases, with 13 bases spanning the gap. CDR1 is SEHNR and CDR2 is FQNEAQ in the germline V gene (reference sequence). In nucleotides, the CDR3 is TGTGCCAGCAGCTTAGATCGGAACTACGGCTCCTACGAGCAGTACTTC. Protein sequence: CASSLDRNYGSYEQYF.

Here the CDR3 reads CASSLTIHEQFF. The DNA for the CDR3 is TGCGCCAGCAGCTTGACCATCCATGAGCAGTTCTTC. The V and J genes are TRBV5-1 and TRBJ2-1; no reliable D call. This CDR3 spans 12 amino acids. The germline gives CDR1 SGHRS, CDR2 YFSETQ. V was shortened by 1 base and J by 8 bases, with 7 bases between the two germline ends.

This chain connects TRBV6-6 to TRBJ1-1; D perhaps matches TRBD1 (6 bases). V was clipped by 2 bases and J by 0 bases, with 7 bases between them. The CDR3 runs 14 residues. Germline-derived CDR1 and CDR2 are MNHNY and SVGAGI (reference sequence). Here the CDR3 DNA reads TGTGCCAGCAGTTACGACAGGATGAACACTGAAGCTTTCTTT. This encodes CASSYDRMNTEAFF.

This chain joins TRBV6-5 and TRBJ2-7; TRBD2 is a possible D gene (5 bases). V was clipped by 6 bases and J by 6 bases, with 18 bases between them. The germline gives CDR1 MNHEY, CDR2 SVGAGI. The CDR3 covers 14 residues. The CDR3 loop is CASSRSPGVSEQYF. For the CDR3, the DNA is TGTGCCAGCAGCCGAAGCCCCGGGGTCAGCGAGCAGTACTTC.

This chain connects TRBV6-1 to TRBJ1-5, with 7 bases lining up with TRBD1. The V gene end was trimmed by 2 bases and the J gene end by 7 bases; junction bases not matched to a gene: 5. Germline CDR1 reads MNHNS; CDR2 reads SASEGT. The CDR3 is 14 residues long. CDR3 coding DNA: TGTGCCAGCAGTGAACGAGGGGGCGGCCAGCCCCAGCATTTT. This encodes CASSERGGGQPQHF.

The V and J genes are TRBV7-9 and TRBJ2-5; D uncertain. This CDR3 comprises 13 residues. With 5 bases removed from V and 4 bases from J, the gap between germline ends came to 11 bases. Germline-derived CDR1 and CDR2 are SEHNR and FQNEAQ (reference sequence). CDR3 in DNA: TGTGCCAGCAGCCCAAGCCGTCGAGAGACCCAGTACTTC. Translated, it gives CASSPSRRETQYF.

The rearrangement joins TRBV18 to TRBJ2-3; D gene ambiguous. V was pared by 3 bases and J by 4 bases, with 5 bases between. The CDR3 spans 12 residues. CDR1 and CDR2 (germline): KGHSH, LQKENI. The CDR3 sequence: CASSPSADTQYF. DNA for the CDR3: TGTGCCAGCTCACCGAGCGCAGATACGCAGTATTTT.

This chain connects TRBV5-1 to TRBJ1-1, with D uncertain. Trimming shortened V by 0 bases and J by 7 bases, and 16 bases separated the two germline ends. This CDR3 is built from 15 residues. Germline CDR1 SGHRS, CDR2 YFSETQ. The CDR3 nucleotides read TGCGCCAGCAGCTTGGATGGAGTGTTCCCGTTTGAAGCTTTCTTT. It specifies CASSLDGVFPFEAFF.

V usage is TRBV19 and J usage is TRBJ1-1; TRBD1 matches at 7 bases. This CDR3 has 15 residues. Per germline, CDR1 LNHDA and CDR2 SQIVND (reference sequence). Germline trimming cut 3 bases from V and 1 base from J; bases unmatched to any gene: 5. The CDR3 coding sequence is TGTGCCAGTAGTATCCGGACAGGTCCGAACACTGAAGCTTTCTTT. As protein: CASSIRTGPNTEAFF.

In this sample, this clone is medium-sized. J is TRBJ1-1 and V is TRBV30; D gene ambiguous. The ends were cut back, 0 bases at V and 1 base at J, with 6 bases in the middle. This CDR3 contains 13 residues. Per the germline V gene, CDR1 is GTSNPN and CDR2 is SVGIG (reference sequence). For the CDR3, the DNA is TGTGCCTGGAGTGTAGGGCCGAACACTGAAGCTTTCTTT. It encodes CAWSVGPNTEAFF. Full variable domain (outside the CDR3, taken from reference TRBV30 and TRBJ1-1): SQTIHQWPATLVQPVGSPLSLECTVEGTSNPNLYWYRQAAGRGLQLLFYSVGIGQISSEVPQNLSASRPQDRQFILSSKKLLLSDSGFYLCAWSVGPNTEAFFGQGTRLTVV.

This rearrangement joins TRBV7-8 to TRBJ2-2; tentative D call: TRBD2 (6 bases). This CDR3 has 15 amino acids. Trimming stripped 1 base from V and 6 bases from J, with 12 bases between. Germline CDR1 reads SGHVS; CDR2 reads FQNEAQ. The CDR3 nucleotides read TGTGCCAGCAGCTTAGGCCTAGCGCCCCCCGGGGAGCTGTTTTTT. Its translation is CASSLGLAPPGELFF.

This rearrangement joins TRBV5-1 to TRBJ2-6, with a possible D match to TRBD1 (6 bases). The V gene lost 0 bases and the J gene lost 4 bases, with 14 bases spanning the gap. The germline gives CDR1 SGHRS, CDR2 YFSETQ. The CDR3 covers 17 residues. CDR3 amino acids: CASSLGQVTLGANVLTF. For the CDR3, the DNA is TGCGCCAGCAGCTTGGGACAGGTTACACTGGGGGCCAACGTCCTGACTTTC.

The V call is TRBV30, the J call TRBJ2-3; D remains ambiguous. V was pared by 4 bases and J by 0 bases, with 5 bases between. Germline V gives CDR1 GTSNPN, CDR2 SVGIG (reference sequence). The CDR3 extends over 12 amino acids. CDR3 sequence: CAWTTSTDTQYF. In DNA form, the CDR3 reads TGTGCCTGGACGACTAGCACAGATACGCAGTATTTT.

This clone appeared a single time. The chain is built from TRBV30 and TRBJ1-4; D perhaps matches TRBD1 (5 bases). V shed 2 bases and J shed 7 bases, with 17 bases lying between them. The CDR3 covers 15 residues. From germline, CDR1 is GTSNPN and CDR2 SVGIG (reference sequence). CDR3: CAWSRGSRAGEKLFF. DNA for the CDR3: TGTGCCTGGAGTAGGGGATCCCGGGCGGGTGAAAAACTGTTTTTT.

This rearrangement joins TRBV29-1 to TRBJ1-1; 9 nucleotides match TRBD1. CDR1 is SQVTM and CDR2 is ANQGSEA in the germline V gene. The CDR3 is 13 residues long. V lost 6 bases and J lost 7; bases outside the gene matches: 9. The CDR3 DNA sequence: TGCAGCGTGACCACAGGGGGCGTAATTGAAGCTTTCTTT. It is translated as CSVTTGGVIEAFF. Full variable domain (rest looked up from reference TRBV29-1 and TRBJ1-1): SAVISQKPSRDICQRGTSLTIQCQVDSQVTMMFWYRQQPGQSLTLIATANQGSEATYESGFVIDKFPISRPNLTFSTLTVSNMSPEDSSIYLCSVTTGGVIEAFFGQGTRLTVV.

This chain joins TRBV1 and TRBJ1-4; the D segment call TRBD1 is taken from the table without a DNA check. TRBV1 is recorded as a pseudogene. The CDR3 consists of 18 residues. CDR3 bases: TGCACCAGCAGTTTAACGTTGGGGCCCCTCGCCTTTAATGAAAAACTGTTTTTT. This encodes CTSSLTLGPLAFNEKLFF.